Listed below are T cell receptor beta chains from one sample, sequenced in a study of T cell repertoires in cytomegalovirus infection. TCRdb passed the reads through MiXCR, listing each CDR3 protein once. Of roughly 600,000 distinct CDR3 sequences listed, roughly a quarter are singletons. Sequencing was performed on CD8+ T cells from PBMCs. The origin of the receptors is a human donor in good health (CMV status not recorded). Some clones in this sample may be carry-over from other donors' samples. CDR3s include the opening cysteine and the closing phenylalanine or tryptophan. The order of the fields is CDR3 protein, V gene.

CASSGGQGSGANVLTF TRBV7-6
CSARPGQRADTQYF TRBV20-1
CSAQRVALDNEQFF TRBV20-1
CASSLGRSGGYTGELFF TRBV7-2
CASSWGTGRLNEQFF TRBV5-6
CASSFEFTDTQYF TRBV7-9
CASSYSRSTEAFF TRBV6-5
CSARDWSERGYSNQPQHF TRBV20-1
CAASGTDDTEAFF TRBV10-3
CAISDLVRYEQYF TRBV10-3
CASSLDQGDEQYF TRBV7-6
CAGKTRNSPLHF TRBV2
CASSLAGTKETQYF TRBV28
CASSLLGRTISGNTIYF TRBV7-9
CASSSPVTGTVYNEQFF TRBV12-3/TRBV12-4
CASSLDPTEAFF TRBV7-9
CASEPGQETQYF TRBV7-9
CASSDRVKANVLTF TRBV25-1
CASNEKRGGPCNEQFF TRBV6-6
CASSQEGYGSVAFF TRBV7-3
CSARIVDREETQYF TRBV20-1
CASSLAMGLAGNEQFF TRBV5-1
CASSGAGNTEAFF TRBV7-9
CASKTRTAGFAEAFF TRBV6-2/TRBV6-3
CAVLRDSYNSPLHF TRBV7-4
CATNSGTDYGYTF TRBV7-9
CASSGNRGPYF TRBV7-9
CAATGTGAPYEQYF TRBV2
CASSQDGRGGQPQHF TRBV4-1
CASKRGQTGDTQYF TRBV27
CASSAYGTTNYEQYF TRBV18
CASIDLVGDYGYTF TRBV28
CASSLSMGDTQYF TRBV4-1
CASTMRAGGLTDTQYF TRBV27
CASSPRTDLGLTGELFF TRBV7-2
CSARGYEAFF TRBV20-1
CASSRLPETYEQYF TRBV7-9
CANSFYSGANVLTF TRBV6-2/TRBV6-3
CASTEGQGFYEQYF TRBV6-1
CASSLKANTEAFF TRBV7-8